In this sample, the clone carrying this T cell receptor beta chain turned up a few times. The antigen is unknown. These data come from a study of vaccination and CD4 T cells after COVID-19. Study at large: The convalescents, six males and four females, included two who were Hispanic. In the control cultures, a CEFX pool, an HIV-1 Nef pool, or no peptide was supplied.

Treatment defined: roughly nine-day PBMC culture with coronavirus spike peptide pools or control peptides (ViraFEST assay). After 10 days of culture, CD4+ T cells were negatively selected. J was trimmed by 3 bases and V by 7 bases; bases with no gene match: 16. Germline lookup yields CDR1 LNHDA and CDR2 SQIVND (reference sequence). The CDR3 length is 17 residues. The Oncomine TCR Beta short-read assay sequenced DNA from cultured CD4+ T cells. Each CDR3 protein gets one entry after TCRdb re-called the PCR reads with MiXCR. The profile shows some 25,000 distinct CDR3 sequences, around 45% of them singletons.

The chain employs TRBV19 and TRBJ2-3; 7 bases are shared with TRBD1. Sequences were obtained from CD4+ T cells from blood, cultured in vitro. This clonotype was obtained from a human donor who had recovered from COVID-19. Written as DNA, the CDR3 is TGTGCCAGTAACATGGGGCAGGGGGTGTTAAGTACAGATACGCAGTATTTT. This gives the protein CASNMGQGVLSTDTQYF.